What follows are 23 T cell receptor beta chains derived from one specimen sequenced in a study of T-cell reconstitution after alpha-beta-depleted transplantation in children. The library targeted TCRbeta and was prepared with unique molecular identifiers. MiXCR, run by TCRdb on the PCR reads, gives a single entry per CDR3 protein. The data hold about 980,000 distinct CDR3 sequences, with around 30% observed a single time. Source: PBMCs, mostly from graft donor cells, taken 360 days after TCRalphabeta/CD19-depleted stem cell transplant. The receptors were gathered from a boy under two years old who had a stem cell transplant for SCID, so the T cells may come from the graft donor.

The rearrangement links TRBV7-6 to TRBJ2-5, with 7 nucleotides matching TRBD2. There are 14 residues in the CDR3. The junction had 4 bases not matched to a gene; V was cut back by 1 base and J by 5 bases. Germline values: CDR1 SGHVS, CDR2 FNYEAQ. CDR3 region: CASSLVTSRETQYF. The CDR3 bases are TGTGCCAGCAGCTTAGTGACTAGCCGGGAGACCCAGTACTTC. Supplemented by reference TRBV7-6 and TRBJ2-5, the full variable domain reads GAGVSQSPRYKVTKRGQDVALRCDPISGHVSLYWYRQALGQGPEFLTYFNYEAQQDKSGLPNDRFSAERPEGSISTLTIQRTEQRDSAMYRCASSLVTSRETQYFGPGTRLLVL.

This clonotype was counted a few times. V and J are TRBV19 and TRBJ2-4; no clear D gene. The V end lost 6 bases, the J end lost 0 bases, and 15 bases lay between the germline ends. This CDR3 is 16 amino acids long. The germline V gene encodes CDR1 LNHDA and CDR2 SQIVND (reference sequence). The CDR3 nucleotides are TGTGCCAGTAGCCGAGGTGACCCCCTAGCCAAAAACATTCAGTACTTC. As protein: CASSRGDPLAKNIQYF.

The genes are TRBV20-1 and TRBJ2-1, with a weak D call TRBD1 (5 bases). V was shortened by 3 bases and J by 6 bases, with 15 bases between the two germline ends. Germline V CDR1 and CDR2: DFQATT, SNEGSKA (reference sequence). The CDR3 is 14 residues long. The CDR3 region has the DNA TGCAGTGCTAGTGTTTGGCAGGGCTCCAATGAGCAGTTCTTC. Protein sequence: CSASVWQGSNEQFF.

This chain joins TRBV5-1 and TRBJ2-2; D uncertain. Looked up from germline, CDR1 is SGHRS and CDR2 is YFSETQ. Trimming stripped 1 base from V and 7 bases from J, with 8 bases between. The CDR3 is 13 amino acids. CDR3 region: CASSLTILGELFF. CDR3 nucleotides: TGCGCCAGCAGCTTGACTATTCTCGGGGAGCTGTTTTTT.

This chain connects TRBV30 to TRBJ2-5; TRBD2 matches at 10 bases. In germline, CDR1 is GTSNPN, CDR2 SVGIG (reference sequence). V gave up 3 bases and J gave up 2 bases; unmatched junction bases: 3. The CDR3 is made up of 14 amino acids. The CDR3 coding sequence is TGTGCCTGGAGGCCAGCGGGGGGGCAAGAGACCCAGTACTTC. This sequence encodes CAWRPAGGQETQYF. Full variable domain (rest looked up from reference TRBV30 and TRBJ2-5): SQTIHQWPATLVQPVGSPLSLECTVEGTSNPNLYWYRQAAGRGLQLLFYSVGIGQISSEVPQNLSASRPQDRQFILSSKKLLLSDSGFYLCAWRPAGGQETQYFGPGTRLLVL.

This clonotype has only a few counts. The chain has TRBV4-1 and TRBJ1-5; 8 bases are a match to TRBD1. The CDR3 is made up of 16 amino acids. The trim removed 4 bases at V and 4 bases at J, leaving 9 bases unmatched. The germline gives CDR1 MGHRA, CDR2 YSYEKL. DNA of the CDR3: TGCGCCAGCAGCCCCTCGACAGGGGCGGGGAATCAGCCCCAGCATTTT. This sequence encodes CASSPSTGAGNQPQHF.

The chain is built from TRBV7-2 and TRBJ2-1; D might be TRBD1 (5 bases). This CDR3 is built from 15 residues. Germline CDR1 SGHTA, CDR2 FQGNSA. Trimming took off 0 bases at V and 8 bases at J, with 14 bases between the two ends. The CDR3 protein is CASSLAGRVWDEQFF. For the CDR3, the DNA is TGTGCCAGCAGCTTAGCGGGCAGGGTGTGGGATGAGCAGTTCTTC.

This chain links TRBV4-1 with TRBJ2-7; the D gene is possibly TRBD1 (6 bases). V was cut by 0 bases and J by 0 bases, with 12 bases left in between. CDR1 is MGHRA and CDR2 is YSYEKL in the germline V gene. CDR3 size: 16 residues. The CDR3: CASSQDGRGTSYEQYF. The CDR3 DNA is TGCGCCAGCAGCCAAGACGGAAGGGGGACCTCCTACGAGCAGTACTTC.

The sample holds a few counts of this clonotype. The V and J genes are TRBV6-1 and TRBJ2-3, with D perhaps TRBD2 (7 bases). This CDR3 is 18 amino acids long. Germline CDR1 and CDR2: MNHNS and SASEGT. The V end lost 6 bases, the J end lost 2 bases, and 24 bases lay between the germline ends. CDR3 DNA: TGTGCCAGCAGCCGAAGGGGGGTCAAACTAGCGCCCACAGATACGCAGTATTTT. Residues: CASSRRGVKLAPTDTQYF.

The rearrangement uses TRBV11-1 and TRBJ1-1, with D perhaps TRBD1 (6 bases). Trimming shortened V by 4 bases and J by 1 base, and 16 bases separated the two germline ends. The CDR3 has 16 amino acids. Germline V lookup: CDR1 SGHAT, CDR2 FQDESV (reference sequence). CDR3 nucleotide sequence: TGTGCCAGCAGCTCCTCCCAGGGGATCGGGAACACTGAAGCTTTCTTT. Translation gives CASSSSQGIGNTEAFF.

The chain employs TRBV5-1 and TRBJ2-3; D is perhaps TRBD2 (6 bases). There are 14 residues in the CDR3. Trimming took 4 bases from V and 2 from J, leaving 11 bases between them. Germline V gives CDR1 SGHRS, CDR2 YFSETQ. The CDR3 reads CASSPGVLTDTQYF. The CDR3 DNA reads as TGCGCCAGCAGCCCGGGGGTCCTCACAGATACGCAGTATTTT. Full variable domain (remainder filled in from reference TRBV5-1 and TRBJ2-3): KAGVTQTPRYLIKTRGQQVTLSCSPISGHRSVSWYQQTPGQGLQFLFEYFSETQRNKGNFPGRFSGRQFSNSRSEMNVSTLELGDSALYLCASSPGVLTDTQYFGPGTRLTVL.

This clonotype appeared a few times. CDR3 loop: CASSLVGLSPLHF. CDR3 coding DNA: TGCGCCAGCAGCTTGGTGGGGTTATCACCCCTCCACTTT. The rearrangement uses TRBV5-1 and TRBJ1-6; D is unresolved. Between the trimmed V and J ends, which lost 0 bases and 10 bases, there was a span of 8 bases. Germline CDR1 reads SGHRS; CDR2 reads YFSETQ. The CDR3 length is 13 residues.

The chain combines TRBV7-2 with TRBJ2-1; TRBD2 matches 12 bases. V trimming: 3 bases; J trimming: 10 bases; junction bases outside the gene matches: 13. This CDR3 contains 17 residues. The germline V gene encodes CDR1 SGHTA and CDR2 FQGNSA. DNA of the CDR3: TGTGCCAGCAGCTTGACCCTAGCGGGGGGGCGCGTGGGGGAGCAGTTCTTC. Its translation: CASSLTLAGGRVGEQFF.

The chain employs TRBV5-1 and TRBJ2-2; 11 nucleotides match TRBD2. V was clipped by 4 bases and J by 1 base; unmatched bases: 3. This CDR3 has 16 amino acids. The germline V gene has CDR1 SGHRS and CDR2 YFSETQ. The DNA for the CDR3 is TGCGCCAGCAGCCAGGGACTAGCGGAGAACACCGGGGAGCTGTTTTTT. Residues: CASSQGLAENTGELFF.

In this sample, this clonotype turned up a few times. V and J are TRBV20-1 and TRBJ2-1; D might be TRBD2 (6 bases). CDR1 is DFQATT, CDR2 SNEGSKA, per germline (reference sequence). V was clipped by 6 bases and J by 6 bases, with 15 bases between them. The CDR3 consists of 13 residues. CDR3 region: CSATLGGLNEQFF. The CDR3 coding sequence is TGCAGTGCGACGCTTGGAGGGCTCAATGAGCAGTTCTTC.

The CDR3 sequence is CASGSHRTGTGREAFF. The CDR3 nucleotides are TGTGCCAGCGGTTCCCACCGAACCGGGACAGGGCGGGAAGCTTTCTTT. This chain links TRBV12-3 or TRBV12-4 with TRBJ1-1, with 9 bases lining up with TRBD1. Trimming cost V 8 bases and J 8 bases; bases outside gene matches: 18. This CDR3 contains 16 residues.

The chain has TRBV20-1 and TRBJ2-1, with 7 bases that match TRBD1. Trimming at V came to 6 bases and at J to 5 bases, leaving 7 bases not matched to a gene. The CDR3 is 13 residues long. From germline, CDR1 is DFQATT and CDR2 SNEGSKA (reference sequence). CDR3 DNA sequence: TGCAGTGCCCCCGGGACAGCTAACAATGAGCAGTTCTTC. This sequence encodes CSAPGTANNEQFF.

The V and J genes are TRBV29-1 and TRBJ2-7; a weak D match, TRBD2 (6 bases). Germline CDR1 is SQVTM and CDR2 is ANQGSEA. The CDR3 spans 16 residues. The germline V and J ends were trimmed by 3 bases and 3 bases, with 21 bases remaining between them. This chain's CDR3 is CSVEILKTRTGYEQYF. The CDR3 DNA is TGCAGCGTTGAGATCTTGAAGACTAGAACTGGCTACGAGCAGTACTTC.

V gene TRBV20-1 combines with J gene TRBJ1-4; D remains unclear. The CDR3 runs 13 residues. Per germline, CDR1 DFQATT and CDR2 SNEGSKA (reference sequence). With 3 bases removed from V and 8 bases from J, the gap between germline ends came to 13 bases. The CDR3 DNA reads as TGCAGTGCTAGTCTAGGAGGCCCGGAAAAACTGTTTTTT. The encoded protein is CSASLGGPEKLFF.

V gene TRBV4-3 combines with J gene TRBJ1-1; D unclear. CDR3 length: 14 amino acids. CDR1 LGHNA and CDR2 YSLEER come from the germline V gene. V was shortened by 0 bases and J by 10 bases, with 15 bases between the two germline ends. The CDR3 region is CASSQDRAGPPAFF. CDR3 DNA sequence: TGCGCCAGCAGCCAAGATCGGGCCGGCCCTCCAGCTTTCTTT.

There are a few counts of this clonotype. The rearrangement uses TRBV15 and TRBJ2-1; D is possibly TRBD1 (5 bases). Germline V gene lookup returns CDR1 LNHNV and CDR2 YYDKDF (reference sequence). V was shortened by 5 bases and J by 6 bases, with 11 bases between the two germline ends. The CDR3 spans 13 residues. The CDR3 here is CATSGRQFNEQFF. The CDR3 bases are TGTGCCACCAGCGGCCGACAGTTCAATGAGCAGTTCTTC.

The chain is built from TRBV18 and TRBJ2-3, with D tentatively TRBD1 or TRBD2 (5 bases each). V was trimmed by 3 bases and J by 4 bases, leaving 11 bases between them. The CDR3 totals 14 residues. Germline loops: CDR1 KGHSH, CDR2 LQKENI. Here the CDR3 DNA reads TGTGCCAGCTCACCGGGTAGGGACGCAGATACGCAGTATTTT. Translated, it gives CASSPGRDADTQYF.

The chain couples TRBV15 to TRBJ2-2; D unresolved. Trimming left V 1 base short and J 6 bases short, with 6 bases between. Germline lookup yields CDR1 LNHNV and CDR2 YYDKDF (reference sequence). CDR3 length: 13 residues. CDR3: CATSRGASGELFF. CDR3 DNA sequence: TGTGCCACCAGCAGAGGGGCCTCCGGGGAGCTGTTTTTT.